This T cell receptor (beta chain) stems from a study of response to subunit inactivated influenza vaccine. Via MiXCR, TCRdb re-called the RT-PCR reads, giving one row per CDR3 protein. This repertoire shows approximately 290,000 distinct CDR3 sequences, roughly 22% found once; its top ten account for about 9.3%. CDR1 and CDR2 (germline): PRHDT, FYEKMQ (reference sequence). V trimming: 0 bases; J trimming: 3 bases; junction bases outside the gene matches: 10. The CDR3 consists of 18 residues. Details on this clonotype: Its antigen remains unidentified.

General study results and limits: A suggestion made by the authors is that each seasonal influenza vaccination recruits few new T cells.

V usage is TRBV13 and J usage is TRBJ2-5; 10 bases match TRBD2. The origin of this receptor is a man aged 50 to 69 who received an inactivated influenza vaccine. The sequencing here drew on PBMCs from blood, taken about 20 months after vaccination. The CDR3 region has the DNA TGTGCCAGCAGCTTAGGTTTTAGCGGGGGGATTTTCAAAGAGACCCAGTACTTC. Its protein product is CASSLGFSGGIFKETQYF.